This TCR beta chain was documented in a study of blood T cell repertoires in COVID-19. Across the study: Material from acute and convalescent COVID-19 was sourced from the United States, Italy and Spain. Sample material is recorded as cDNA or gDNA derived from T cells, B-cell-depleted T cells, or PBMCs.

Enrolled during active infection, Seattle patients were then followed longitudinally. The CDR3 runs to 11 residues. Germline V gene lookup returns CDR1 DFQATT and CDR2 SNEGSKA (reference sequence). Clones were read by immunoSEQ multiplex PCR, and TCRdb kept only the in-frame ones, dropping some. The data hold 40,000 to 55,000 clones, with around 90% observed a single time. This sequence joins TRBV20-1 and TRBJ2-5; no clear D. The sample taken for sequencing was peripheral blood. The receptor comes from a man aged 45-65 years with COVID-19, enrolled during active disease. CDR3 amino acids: CSTRTGETQYF. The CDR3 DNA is TGCAGCACCCGCACCGGAGAGACCCAGTACTTC.